These 20 T cell receptor beta chains came from one sample sequenced in a study of hypomethylating agent response in myelodysplastic syndrome (dated by TCRdb to the early 2020s). Receptors were amplified or captured by the immunoSEQ multiplex PCR assay. Drawn from immuneACCESS, this table holds only the in-frame rearrangements with V and J called that TCRdb kept. Clones are partly lost; checked studies trace under half to an unresolved V gene and leave the rest unexplained. The sample includes about 4,700 clones, with around 83% observed a single time. The ten largest clones take up less than 25% of the sample. The sequences come from bone marrow, collected before or after starting hypomethylating agent treatment for myelodysplastic syndrome (not recorded which). All receptors derive from a human donor with myelodysplastic syndrome.

This clone was counted once. The V gene is TRBV7-7, the J gene TRBJ2-5; the D is unclear. The germline V gene has CDR1 SSHAT and CDR2 FNYEAQ (reference sequence). V shed 1 base and J shed 1 base, with 10 bases lying between them. The CDR3 covers 15 residues. CDR3 region: CASSLDLGGQETQYF. DNA of the CDR3: TGTGCCAGCAGCTTAGATTTGGGTGGCCAAGAGACCCAGTACTTC. Combining the CDR3 with reference TRBV7-7 and TRBJ2-5 gives the whole variable domain GAGVSQSPRYKVTKRGQDVTLRCDPISSHATLYWYQQALGQGPEFLTYFNYEAQPDKSGLPSDRFSAERPEGSISTLTIQRTEQRDSAMYRCASSLDLGGQETQYFGPGTRLLVL.

The rearrangement uses TRBV18 and TRBJ1-1; D is undetermined. The CDR3 covers 14 residues. V shed 0 bases and J shed 1 base, with 6 bases lying between them. Germline V lookup: CDR1 KGHSH, CDR2 LQKENI. The DNA for the CDR3 is TGTGCCAGCTCACCACCGGGAGGGAACACTGAAGCTTTCTTT. The encoded protein is CASSPPGGNTEAFF.

This chain links TRBV6-4 with TRBJ2-1; D might be TRBD1 (8 bases). The CDR3 totals 15 residues. V was pared by 2 bases and J by 6 bases, with 14 bases between. Germline V gives CDR1 MRHNA, CDR2 SNTAGT. Here the CDR3 reads CASSDEAGQVNEQFF. CDR3 nucleotides: TGTGCCAGCAGTGACGAAGCGGGACAGGTCAATGAGCAGTTCTTC.

The rearrangement uses TRBV4-2 and TRBJ1-5; D gene unclear. V lost 1 base, J lost 4 bases, and 14 bases lay in between. CDR3 size: 16 residues. The germline V gene has CDR1 LGHNA and CDR2 YNFKEQ. CDR3 DNA: TGTGCCAGCAGCCAAGTCGGGCACTGGGGTAATCAGCCCCAGCATTTT. Its protein product is CASSQVGHWGNQPQHF.

The chain couples TRBV5-4 to TRBJ1-3; D uncertain. Trimming left V 2 bases short and J 3 bases short, with 9 bases between. Germline assignment: CDR1 SGHNT and CDR2 YYREEE (reference sequence). CDR3 size: 14 residues. CDR3 residues: CASSFGVFGNTIYF. CDR3 in DNA: TGTGCCAGCAGCTTTGGCGTTTTTGGAAACACCATATATTTT.

This clone has only one observation. V is TRBV4-3 and J is TRBJ1-6, with D maybe TRBD1 (5 bases). CDR1 is LGHNA, CDR2 YSLEER, per germline. The CDR3 runs 15 residues. V was pared by 6 bases and J by 7 bases, with 16 bases between. The CDR3 region has the DNA TGCGCCAGCAGTCTGGGGGGGAGAAAAAATTCACCCCTCCACTTT. Its translation is CASSLGGRKNSPLHF.

The chain joins TRBV5-1 to TRBJ2-1, with TRBD1 identical over 8 bases. CDR1 is SGHRS, CDR2 YFSETQ, per germline. V lost 4 bases and J lost 2; bases outside the gene matches: 8. CDR3 length: 16 amino acids. CDR3 bases: TGCGCCAGCAGCGCCTCGACAGGGGTGGCCTACAATGAGCAGTTCTTC. Translation: CASSASTGVAYNEQFF.

V is TRBV28 and J is TRBJ2-5; 9 nucleotides align to TRBD1. Germline V gene sequence: CDR1 MDHEN, CDR2 SYDVKM. The length of the CDR3 is 15 residues. The ends lost 4 bases at V and 4 bases at J; junction bases unmatched: 7. The CDR3 DNA reads TGTGCCAGCAGTTCACCACAGGGGGCGGGAGAGACCCAGTACTTC. Amino acids: CASSSPQGAGETQYF.

V is TRBV19 and J is TRBJ2-6; D not certain. The germline V gene has CDR1 LNHDA and CDR2 SQIVND (reference sequence). The CDR3 is 14 residues long. The V and J ends lost 5 bases and 2 bases respectively, with 7 bases between them. Here the CDR3 reads CASSPSAGANVLTF. CDR3 nucleotides: TGTGCCAGTAGTCCTTCGGCTGGGGCCAACGTCCTGACTTTC.

This chain joins TRBV7-6 and TRBJ2-3, with D unresolved. Trimming removed 4 bases from V and 3 bases from J, with 5 bases in between. The germline V gene has CDR1 SGHVS and CDR2 FNYEAQ. CDR3 size: 12 residues. Here the CDR3 DNA reads TGTGCCAGCAGCTCTAGAACAGATACGCAGTATTTT. Protein: CASSSRTDTQYF.

As DNA, the CDR3 is TGTGCCAGCAGCTGGAGGGCCGGGGCCAACGTCCTGACTTTC. Translating it yields CASSWRAGANVLTF. The chain is built from TRBV13 and TRBJ2-6, with D maybe TRBD2 (6 bases). V shed 4 bases and J shed 4 bases, with 8 bases lying between them. Germline CDR1 PRHDT, CDR2 FYEKMQ (reference sequence). The CDR3 covers 14 residues.

The V call is TRBV27, the J call TRBJ1-5; 8 bases align to TRBD1. V was clipped by 5 bases and J by 2 bases; unmatched bases: 8. Per germline, CDR1 MNHEY and CDR2 SMNVEV (reference sequence). The CDR3 runs 16 residues. The CDR3 spells CASSQRQGAGNQPQHF. The CDR3 DNA is TGTGCCAGCAGTCAGAGGCAGGGGGCAGGCAATCAGCCCCAGCATTTT.

The chain recombines TRBV6-4 with TRBJ2-5; no clear D. This CDR3 spans 13 amino acids. Looked up from germline, CDR1 is MRHNA and CDR2 is SNTAGT. The V and J ends lost 6 bases and 4 bases respectively, with 12 bases between them. CDR3 coding DNA: TGTGCCAGCAGCCAAAAATGGGGAGAGACCCAGTACTTC. Translated, it gives CASSQKWGETQYF.

The V call is TRBV11-2, the J call TRBJ2-1, with D tentatively TRBD1 (6 bases). Germline CDR1 and CDR2: SGHAT and FQNNGV. The CDR3 loop spans 15 amino acids. The V and J ends lost 4 bases and 9 bases respectively, with 19 bases between them. CDR3 in amino acids: CASSSIRGRVAEQFF. CDR3 DNA: TGTGCCAGCAGCTCTATCAGGGGTAGAGTGGCTGAGCAGTTCTTC.

V is TRBV7-9 and J is TRBJ1-6; TRBD1 matches at 12 bases. Germline CDR1 and CDR2: SEHNR and FQNEAQ (reference sequence). Trimming took 1 base from V and 10 from J; bases not matched to a gene: 5. CDR3 length equals 16 residues. The CDR3 coding sequence is TGTGCCAGCAGCTTAGGGGACAGGGGGCGCGGGTCACCCCTCCACTTT. Translation: CASSLGDRGRGSPLHF.

The chain recombines TRBV11-2 with TRBJ1-2, with D perhaps TRBD1 (5 bases). Germline-derived CDR1 and CDR2 are SGHAT and FQNNGV. Trimming shortened V by 5 bases and J by 7 bases, and 14 bases separated the two germline ends. The CDR3 spans 13 residues. The CDR3 loop reads CASSPTAGSGYTF. In DNA, the CDR3 is TGTGCCAGCAGCCCGACAGCGGGCAGTGGCTACACCTTC.

The chain employs TRBV4-3 and TRBJ2-7; D gene ambiguous. V was clipped by 4 bases and J by 4 bases, with 20 bases between them. Germline V CDR1 and CDR2: LGHNA, YSLEER. The CDR3 contains 16 residues. The CDR3 region is CASSRQKGIPAYEQYF. The DNA for the CDR3 is TGCGCCAGCAGCCGACAAAAGGGCATTCCCGCTTACGAGCAGTACTTC.

The genes are TRBV6-5 and TRBJ1-5; D perhaps matches TRBD1 (5 bases). Trimming stripped 7 bases from V and 8 bases from J, with 15 bases between. Germline values: CDR1 MNHEY, CDR2 SVGAGI. The CDR3 has 13 amino acids. CDR3 sequence: CASKRTAGEPQHF. As DNA, the CDR3 is TGTGCCAGCAAGCGTACGGCGGGGGAGCCCCAGCATTTT.

The rearrangement links TRBV2 to TRBJ2-2; no clear D. The CDR3 runs 14 residues. Looked up from germline, CDR1 is SNHLY and CDR2 is FYNNEI. V lost 5 bases and J lost 2, with 9 bases in between. This CDR3 reads CASSPRSNTGELFF. The CDR3 DNA sequence: TGTGCCAGCAGTCCTCGCAGCAACACCGGGGAGCTGTTTTTT.

This CDR3 reads CASSLRHTEETQYF. Written as DNA, the CDR3 is TGTGCCAGCAGTTTAAGACACACGGAAGAGACCCAGTACTTC. The chain recombines TRBV27 with TRBJ2-5; D uncertain. The CDR3 contains 14 residues. Germline-derived CDR1 and CDR2 are MNHEY and SMNVEV (reference sequence). V gave up 2 bases and J gave up 3 bases, with 10 bases separating them.